The source of this T cell receptor beta chain is a study of beta chain features in type 1 diabetes (dated by TCRdb to 2017 to 2018). Background for the entire study: Mean age, gender distribution, total cell number and subset yield were not different between patients and healthy donors. In the study, recently diagnosed type 1 diabetes patients and matched healthy donors were compared on the TCRB repertoires of their sorted circulating CD4+ T cell subsets. A total of 85 million to 110 million sorted cells were examined across all samples, and RNA yield correlated strongly with the number of cells per subset. Naive and central memory subsets were obtained from all 30 or so donors, but regulatory and stem cell-like memory subsets were isolated from only 8 patients and 8 healthy donors.

Spanning cysteine to phenylalanine, the CDR3 consists of 16 amino acids. Only the CDR3 portion is preserved as DNA: 48 bases, with reading frame beginning at the first base. V is trimmed back by 0 bases and J by 1 base, and the junction contains 1 base that no gene match accounts for. All of the isolated RNA was reverse transcribed with the High Capacity cDNA Reverse Transcription Kit, so expressed TCRB transcripts were sequenced. Deep immunoSEQ sequencing was applied to naive, central memory and regulatory T cell samples, giving an average of around 4 million total reads per sample. Sorted cells were lysed in RLT buffer and RNA was extracted with DNase-treated RNeasy Micro or Mini kits, depending on cell number. To prevent cross-contamination, each cell subset was processed individually, whereas patient and healthy donor samples were processed jointly. The immunoSEQ multiplex PCR was used to amplify TCRB sequences from cDNA, generating 87-bp fragments that spanned the CDR3 region. Amplicons were sequenced on the Illumina HiSeq platform. The source study handled its data this way. PCR bias was computationally corrected using synthetic template baselines, reads within Hamming distance 2 were collapsed, and singletons that could not be merged were discarded. Reads were aligned against IMGT to assign V, D and J genes, CDR3 length and insertions or deletions at six rearrangement sites. Within each subset, clonotype counts were normalized to the number of sorted cells before true diversity and Gini coefficients were calculated with the tcR R package. Repertoire sharing was quantified using the overlap coefficient calculated on TCRB nucleotide sequences. Out-of-frame TCRB sequences from naive cells were analyzed to stand in for the pre-selection repertoire. The source is immuneACCESS, and TCRdb retained only in-frame sequences with V and J called. Part of the clones is not carried over; for the studies checked, unresolved V genes explain less than half of this, and the remainder is unexplained. Clonal size and the V and J genes are those of that table, whereas D and trimming came from the DNA. Across this sample there are roughly 230,000 clones, with 9.6% seen only once. The leading ten clones occupy about 0.037% of the sample.

This clone has more than one count but fewer than ten. Its antigen specificity is not known. Within one base of it there is no much larger clone, and no base qualities were kept. A single peripheral blood draw of approximately 110 mL on average was collected from each donor into heparinised tubes. A BD FACSAria II was used to sort naive, central memory, regulatory and stem cell-like memory CD4+ T cells with a panel that included CD45RO, CCR7, CD25, CD127, CD95 and CD27. Purity was above 95% for every sorted population. PBMCs were isolated immediately by Lymphoprep density gradient centrifugation and stained directly without culture. So that batch effects would be minimized, each experiment stained and sorted samples in pairs, pairing one healthy donor with one patient. Summary of the overall study and its limitations: In all four CD4+ subsets, TCRB CDR3 length was moderately but significantly shorter in type 1 diabetes patients. PCR may preferentially amplify shorter templates, but because patient and control samples were amplified and corrected together, any resulting skew would affect both groups equally. Patients with type 1 diabetes made fewer insertions and deleted more nucleotides at VDJ recombination sites, implying thymic rearrangement abnormalities. The naive, central memory and regulatory TCRB repertoires appeared to resemble one another more closely among patients than among healthy donors. Because cDNA was sequenced instead of genomic DNA, highly expressing activated cells could be over-represented, though the groups showed no difference in activation or CD3 levels. Because small numbers of individuals were included in the HLA sub-analyses, any influence of HLA type on TCRB rearrangement was left unresolved.

This receptor was taken from a woman aged 18-29 years in good health. This chain joins TRBV23-1 to TRBJ2-2, with TRBD1 identical over 8 junction bases. TRBV23-1 is an open reading frame, and its role is uncertain. Source material: naive CD4+ T cells from blood. The sample's cell subset or site label, in plain terms: true naive CD4+ T cells. DNA sequence: TGCGCCAGCAGTCAATCGGGACAGGAGAACACCGGGGAGCTGTTTTTT. Its translation is CASSQSGQENTGELFF.